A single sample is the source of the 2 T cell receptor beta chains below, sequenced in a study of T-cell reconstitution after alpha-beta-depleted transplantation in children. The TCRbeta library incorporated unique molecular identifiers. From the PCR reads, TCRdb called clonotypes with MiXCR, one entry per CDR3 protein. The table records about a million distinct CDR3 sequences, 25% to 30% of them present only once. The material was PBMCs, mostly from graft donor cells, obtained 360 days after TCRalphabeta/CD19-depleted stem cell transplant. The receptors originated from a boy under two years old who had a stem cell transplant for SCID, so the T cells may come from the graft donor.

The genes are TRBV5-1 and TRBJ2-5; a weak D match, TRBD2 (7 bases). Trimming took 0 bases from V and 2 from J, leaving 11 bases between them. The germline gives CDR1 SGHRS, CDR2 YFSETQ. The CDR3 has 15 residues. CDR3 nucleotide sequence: TGCGCCAGCAGCTTGGCGGGGGGCTTTCAAGAGACCCAGTACTTC. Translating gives CASSLAGGFQETQYF.

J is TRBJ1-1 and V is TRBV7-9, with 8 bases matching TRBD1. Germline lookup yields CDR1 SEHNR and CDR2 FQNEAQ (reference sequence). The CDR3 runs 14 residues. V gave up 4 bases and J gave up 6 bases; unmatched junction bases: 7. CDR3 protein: CASSYRGVVPEAFF. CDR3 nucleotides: TGTGCCAGCAGCTACAGGGGGGTGGTACCTGAAGCTTTCTTT.